This TCR beta chain was observed in a study of regulatory and conventional T cells in RAG deficiency. Study-wide results and caveats: Patient subsets had shorter CDR3s; Omenn Treg-Tconv overlap exceeded 90%. RAG-deficient patients showed markedly lower Shannon entropy and higher Simpson indices than control T-cell subsets.

V lost 5 bases, J lost 2 bases, and 16 bases stayed unmatched. From germline, CDR1 is SGHVS and CDR2 FQNEAQ. This CDR3 is built from 18 residues. Blood CD4+ CD25-high CD127-low regulatory T cells supplied the genomic DNA template. On this clone: Its antigen remains unidentified.

Repertoires were generated with immunoSEQ multiplex PCR, while TCRdb's copy carries only in-frame clones and drops some. The sample consists of 9,400 or so clones, 70% to 90% of them appearing once. The sample was also linked to a second study, of regulatory T cells. From that study: The PCR used 52 TRBV and 13 TRBJ primers. Patient repertoires had restricted TRB V-J pairs and skewed V and J usage, most in Tregs.

V usage is TRBV7-8 and J usage is TRBJ1-1, with 8 nucleotides matching TRBD1. The source is a human donor in good health. The sample was Tregs sorted from blood. The CDR3 is CASSAQPRTGRLNTEAFF. The CDR3 DNA sequence: TGTGCCAGCAGCGCTCAACCTCGGACAGGGCGGCTTAACACTGAAGCTTTCTTT.